The 16 T cell receptor beta chains given below trace back to one sample, sequenced in a study of T cells in Graves' hyperthyroidism and ophthalmopathy. TCR beta CDR3 regions were amplified from RNA. In the first-round RT-PCR of the TCR CDR3, the HTBI primer set was used. TCRdb recomputed calls from the multiplex PCR reads with MiXCR, one row per CDR3 protein. The sample includes 600,000 to 700,000 distinct CDR3 sequences, approximately 14% of them seen just once. Sequencing input: blood. The receptors originated from a woman in her thirties or forties with Graves' ophthalmopathy.

V usage is TRBV5-1 and J usage is TRBJ1-2; 8 nucleotides line up with TRBD1. Germline values: CDR1 SGHRS, CDR2 YFSETQ. The CDR3 consists of 14 residues. With 0 bases clipped from V and 4 bases from J, the junction kept 2 bases outside the gene matches. CDR3: CASSLGQGTYGYTF. The DNA of the CDR3 is TGCGCCAGCAGCTTGGGACAGGGGACCTATGGCTACACCTTC.

This clonotype appeared many times. CDR3 sequence: CASSMGQGAGTGELFF. DNA for the CDR3: TGTGCCAGCAGCATGGGACAGGGGGCGGGCACCGGGGAGCTGTTTTTT. This rearrangement joins TRBV11-3 to TRBJ2-2; TRBD1 agrees at 12 bases. There are 16 residues in the CDR3. Germline V CDR1 and CDR2: SGHNT, YENEEA. V dropped 5 bases and J dropped 4; count of bases not matched to a gene: 5.

This clonotype was picked up a small number of times. The chain recombines TRBV30 with TRBJ2-2; a possible D gene is TRBD1 (6 bases). Germline V CDR1 and CDR2: GTSNPN, SVGIG (reference sequence). CDR3 size: 15 residues. V was pared by 0 bases and J by 5 bases, with 13 bases between. For the CDR3, the DNA is TGTGCCTGGAGTGTACCCGACAGGATGACCGGGGAGCTGTTTTTT. Translation: CAWSVPDRMTGELFF. The complete variable domain, with remaining parts taken from reference TRBV30 and TRBJ2-2, reads SQTIHQWPATLVQPVGSPLSLECTVEGTSNPNLYWYRQAAGRGLQLLFYSVGIGQISSEVPQNLSASRPQDRQFILSSKKLLLSDSGFYLCAWSVPDRMTGELFFGEGSRLTVL.

This clonotype was recorded many times. The V gene is TRBV12-5, the J gene TRBJ1-5, with D unresolved. Germline CDR1 reads LGHNT; CDR2 reads FRNRAP. The CDR3 has 17 amino acids. V dropped 0 bases and J dropped 1 base, with 13 bases sitting between them. CDR3 in DNA: TGTGCTAGTGGTTTGGTACAGATATGGTTGAGCAATCAGCCCCAGCATTTT. As protein: CASGLVQIWLSNQPQHF.

Many counts were recorded for this clonotype. Because the CDR3 is missing its conserved closing phenylalanine or tryptophan, this is likely a read error. V is TRBV27 and J is TRBJ2-2; D possibly corresponds to TRBD2 (6 bases). Per germline, CDR1 MNHEY and CDR2 SMNVEV (reference sequence). CDR3 length equals 12 residues. V lost 6 bases and J 6 bases, leaving 8 bases between the germline ends. CDR3 nucleotides: TGTGCCAGCAGCCGGAGGGCCGGGGAGCTGTTTCTT. Translation gives CASSRRAGELFL.

This clonotype was seen at least ten times. The V gene is TRBV11-2, the J gene TRBJ1-5; 7 nucleotides line up with TRBD1. This CDR3 comprises 16 residues. Germline V gene lookup returns CDR1 SGHAT and CDR2 FQNNGV. V shed 1 base and J 0 bases; nucleotides not matched to a gene: 3. The CDR3 nucleotides are TGTGCCAGCAGCTTAGGACAGGGTTATAGCAATCAGCCCCAGCATTTT. Its translation is CASSLGQGYSNQPQHF.

This clonotype was recorded many times. V usage is TRBV19 and J usage is TRBJ1-2; 8 bases are a match to TRBD1. Germline V CDR1 and CDR2: LNHDA, SQIVND (reference sequence). The junction had 4 bases not matched to a gene; V was cut back by 5 bases and J by 5 bases. This CDR3 is built from 13 residues. The CDR3 protein is CASSPTGEYGYTF. The CDR3 DNA sequence: TGTGCCAGTAGTCCGACAGGGGAGTATGGCTACACCTTC.

There are many counts of this clonotype. The chain links TRBV2 to TRBJ1-5, with TRBD1 matching 7 bases. V was clipped by 6 bases and J by 0 bases; unmatched bases: 5. CDR1 is SNHLY, CDR2 FYNNEI, per germline. This CDR3 is 15 amino acids long. The CDR3 region has the DNA TGTGCCAGCAGAGTCGACAGGGATAGCAATCAGCCCCAGCATTTT. Its protein product is CASRVDRDSNQPQHF.

This clonotype appeared many times. This sequence joins TRBV6-2 or TRBV6-3 and TRBJ2-7; D perhaps matches TRBD1 (6 bases). Germline loops: CDR1 MNHEY, CDR2 SVGEGT. There are 13 residues in the CDR3. Trimming left V 7 bases short and J 4 bases short, with 14 bases between. DNA of the CDR3: TGTGCCAGCATCCACAGGGCTACGTACGAGCAGTACTTC. This translates into CASIHRATYEQYF.

This clonotype occurred a few times. V usage is TRBV27 and J usage is TRBJ2-7; 9 nucleotides align to TRBD1. In germline, CDR1 is MNHEY, CDR2 SMNVEV (reference sequence). Losses at the gene ends were 5 bases for V and 3 bases for J; bases not matched to a gene: 11. The CDR3 covers 16 residues. Written as DNA, the CDR3 is TGTGCCAGCAGTGCTTTATCCTACAGGGGGCTCTACGAGCAGTACTTC. Residues: CASSALSYRGLYEQYF.

This clonotype was counted many times. The J gene is TRBJ2-7, the V gene TRBV20-1; tentative D call: TRBD2 (6 bases). V was pared by 6 bases and J by 7 bases, with 16 bases between. Germline loops: CDR1 DFQATT, CDR2 SNEGSKA (reference sequence). This CDR3 is 12 amino acids long. CDR3 sequence reads: CSALRGGGEQYF. The CDR3 DNA is TGCAGTGCCCTGAGGGGCGGAGGGGAGCAGTACTTC.

The V call is TRBV6-1, the J call TRBJ1-5; D remains unclear. V shed 8 bases and J shed 2 bases, with 16 bases lying between them. The CDR3 contains 15 residues. Germline values: CDR1 MNHNS, CDR2 SASEGT. CDR3 amino acids: CASQGHWEGNQPQHF. The CDR3 DNA follows: TGTGCCAGCCAAGGCCATTGGGAAGGCAATCAGCCCCAGCATTTT.

This clonotype was detected many times. The CDR3 DNA reads TGTGCCAGCCGTTCGGGACAGAACTATGGCTACACCTTC. Its protein product is CASRSGQNYGYTF. The chain is built from TRBV28 and TRBJ1-2; 7 nucleotides agree with TRBD1. Germline V gene lookup returns CDR1 MDHEN and CDR2 SYDVKM. V gave up 8 bases and J gave up 2 bases; unmatched junction bases: 5. CDR3 length: 13 amino acids.

This clonotype was seen at least ten times. The chain recombines TRBV29-1 with TRBJ1-2; weak D call: TRBD1 (5 bases). This CDR3 has 15 residues. Germline V gene sequence: CDR1 SQVTM, CDR2 ANQGSEA. V lost 7 bases and J lost 5, with 23 bases in between. CDR3 sequence (DNA): TGCAGCGCCTCGGGGGGTTTCGGGGAGACATATGGCTACACCTTC. This codes for CSASGGFGETYGYTF. Supplemented by reference TRBV29-1 and TRBJ1-2, the full variable domain reads SAVISQKPSRDICQRGTSLTIQCQVDSQVTMMFWYRQQPGQSLTLIATANQGSEATYESGFVIDKFPISRPNLTFSTLTVSNMSPEDSSIYLCSASGGFGETYGYTFGSGTRLTVV.

The chain couples TRBV14 to TRBJ2-7; 11 nucleotides agree with TRBD2. The CDR3 length is 15 residues. Germline assignment: CDR1 SGHDN and CDR2 FVKESK. V lost 3 bases to trimming and J lost 8 bases; unmatched junction nucleotides: 9. The CDR3 DNA follows: TGTGCCAGCAGCCAGCCTAGCGGGAGGACCTCTAAGCAGTACTTC. It specifies CASSQPSGRTSKQYF.

The V call is TRBV5-1, the J call TRBJ2-2, with D unresolved. Germline CDR1 and CDR2: SGHRS and YFSETQ. The length of the CDR3 is 18 residues. Trimming removed 4 bases at V and 7 bases at J, with 26 bases between. CDR3 in DNA: TGCGCCAGCAGCCGTACACGAACCGACATCACAGTGGTCGGGGAGCTGTTTTTT. This sequence encodes CASSRTRTDITVVGELFF.